The 26 T cell receptor beta chains in this list originate from one sample, sequenced in a study of control samples from healthy donors and cancer patients. Produced via immunoSEQ multiplex PCR; TCRdb's table is partial and in-frame only. The sample records about 65,000 clones, 75% to 95% being singletons. The sample taken for sequencing was PBMCs. These receptors all come from a woman aged 45 to 65 with colorectal cancer.

V and J are TRBV5-1 and TRBJ2-2; no firm D call. The CDR3 runs to 13 residues. Between the trimmed V and J ends, which lost 5 bases and 4 bases, there was a span of 9 bases. Germline V gives CDR1 SGHRS, CDR2 YFSETQ. In nucleotides, the CDR3 is TGCGCCAGCAGACTCGCCCCCACCGGGGAGCTGTTTTTT. Its translation is CASRLAPTGELFF.

The chain couples TRBV11-2 to TRBJ2-5; D gene uncertain. V gave up 3 bases and J gave up 5 bases, with 13 bases separating them. The CDR3 is 14 amino acids. Germline assignment: CDR1 SGHAT and CDR2 FQNNGV. As DNA, the CDR3 is TGTGCCAGCAGCTTTAACCCTAGTTCGGAGACCCAGTACTTC. Protein: CASSFNPSSETQYF.

The J gene is TRBJ2-2, the V gene TRBV2; D gene uncertain. Per germline, CDR1 SNHLY and CDR2 FYNNEI. This CDR3 is 14 amino acids long. V shed 11 bases and J shed 0 bases, with 13 bases lying between them. The CDR3 nucleotides read TGTGCCGGAAAACCAGATGCGAACACCGGGGAGCTGTTTTTT. It is translated as CAGKPDANTGELFF.

V is TRBV7-2 and J is TRBJ2-1; D possibly corresponds to TRBD2 (6 bases). CDR3 length: 15 amino acids. V dropped 4 bases and J dropped 0 bases, with 10 bases sitting between them. The V gene's germline CDR1 is SGHTA and CDR2 FQGNSA. The CDR3 reads CASSSQAGSYNEQFF. The CDR3 DNA sequence: TGTGCCAGCAGCTCTCAAGCGGGCTCCTACAATGAGCAGTTCTTC.

DNA of the CDR3: TGCGCCAGCAGCCTCGGACGGCTGAACACCGGGGAGCTGTTTTTT. This translates into CASSLGRLNTGELFF. The chain carries TRBV5-1 and TRBJ2-2; D not resolved. Per the germline V gene, CDR1 is SGHRS and CDR2 is YFSETQ. CDR3 length equals 15 residues. V was cut by 4 bases and J by 1 base, with 11 bases left in between. Filled out from reference TRBV5-1 and TRBJ2-2, the complete variable domain reads KAGVTQTPRYLIKTRGQQVTLSCSPISGHRSVSWYQQTPGQGLQFLFEYFSETQRNKGNFPGRFSGRQFSNSRSEMNVSTLELGDSALYLCASSLGRLNTGELFFGEGSRLTVL.

A remark on this clone: One junction end disagrees with the germline gene, perhaps due to a read error. The rearrangement links TRBV7-9 to TRBJ1-2, with D possibly TRBD1 on 6 matching bases. The CDR3 runs 12 residues. Germline values: CDR1 SEHNR, CDR2 FQNEAQ (reference sequence). The CDR3: CASSLDSWDTDF. CDR3 nucleotide sequence: TGTGCCAGCAGCTTAGATAGCTGGGACACAGACTTC.

The rearrangement joins TRBV19 to TRBJ1-2; tentative D call: TRBD1 (6 bases). Trimming removed 5 bases at V and 2 bases at J, with 9 bases between. The CDR3 consists of 13 residues. Germline loops: CDR1 LNHDA, CDR2 SQIVND (reference sequence). The CDR3 coding sequence is TGTGCCAGTAGTTGGGGGCCCAACTATGGCTACACCTTC. Translating gives CASSWGPNYGYTF.

The chain links TRBV9 to TRBJ2-3, with D perhaps being TRBD1 or TRBD2 (5 bases each). Per the germline V gene, CDR1 is SGDLS and CDR2 is YYNGEE. The length of the CDR3 is 14 residues. Trimming stripped 4 bases from V and 4 bases from J, with 13 bases between. The CDR3 nucleotides are TGTGCCAGCAGCCTAAGGTGGGGGTCAGATACGCAGTATTTT. This codes for CASSLRWGSDTQYF.

This chain uses TRBV27 with TRBJ2-1, with 12 bases aligning to TRBD2. V lost 4 bases, J lost 4 bases, and 8 bases stayed unmatched. CDR1 and CDR2 from the germline V gene are MNHEY and SMNVEV (reference sequence). This CDR3 is built from 17 residues. The CDR3 is CASSSQKTSGSYNEQFF. For the CDR3, the DNA is TGTGCCAGCAGTTCCCAGAAGACTAGCGGGAGTTACAATGAGCAGTTCTTC.

The chain is built from TRBV3-1 (or the pseudogene TRBV3-2) and TRBJ1-2; D is possibly TRBD1 (5 bases). The V and J ends lost 6 bases and 8 bases respectively, with 16 bases between them. Germline V gene data show CDR1 as LGHDT and CDR2 as YNNKEL (reference sequence). This CDR3 spans 13 amino acids. CDR3 sequence (DNA): TGTGCCAGCAGTCGACAGTACCTCTGGGGCTACACCTTC. Translating it yields CASSRQYLWGYTF.

The rearrangement uses TRBV2 and TRBJ2-3, with TRBD2 identical over 7 bases. The CDR3 is 17 residues long. Germline loops: CDR1 SNHLY, CDR2 FYNNEI. V shed 2 bases and J 0 bases; nucleotides not matched to a gene: 8. This CDR3 reads CASSEHPSGHSTDTQYF. The CDR3 DNA reads as TGTGCCAGCAGTGAACACCCTAGCGGACATAGCACAGATACGCAGTATTTT. Drawing the rest from reference TRBV2 and TRBJ2-3, the complete variable domain is EPEVTQTPSHQVTQMGQEVILRCVPISNHLYFYWYRQILGQKVEFLVSFYNNEISEKSEIFDDQFSVERPDGSNFTLKIRSTKLEDSAMYFCASSEHPSGHSTDTQYFGPGTRLTVL.

The chain recombines TRBV5-1 with TRBJ1-2, with unresolved D. V gave up 4 bases and J gave up 1 base, with 8 bases separating them. Germline V CDR1 and CDR2: SGHRS, YFSETQ. This CDR3 region has 13 residues. The CDR3 here is CASSPDVNYGYTF. In DNA form, the CDR3 reads TGCGCCAGCAGCCCGGATGTTAACTATGGCTACACCTTC. Variable domain in full (rest from reference TRBV5-1 and TRBJ1-2): KAGVTQTPRYLIKTRGQQVTLSCSPISGHRSVSWYQQTPGQGLQFLFEYFSETQRNKGNFPGRFSGRQFSNSRSEMNVSTLELGDSALYLCASSPDVNYGYTFGSGTRLTVV.

The chain carries TRBV20-1 and TRBJ2-7; D is undetermined. Germline assignment: CDR1 DFQATT and CDR2 SNEGSKA (reference sequence). CDR3 length equals 15 residues. Trimming left V 3 bases short and J 4 bases short, with 19 bases between. The DNA for the CDR3 is TGCAGTGCTAGTGGGCGTGGCCTGGGTTCGTACGAGCAGTACTTC. As protein: CSASGRGLGSYEQYF.

The chain couples TRBV19 to TRBJ2-7, with D perhaps matching TRBD1 (7 bases). This CDR3 comprises 15 residues. CDR1 is LNHDA and CDR2 is SQIVND in the germline V gene (reference sequence). Trimming shortened V by 4 bases and J by 0 bases, and 13 bases separated the two germline ends. This CDR3 is CASSTWGDSSYEQYF. The CDR3 region has the DNA TGTGCCAGTAGTACCTGGGGGGACAGCTCCTACGAGCAGTACTTC. Looking up the rest from reference TRBV19 and TRBJ2-7 gives the full variable domain: DGGITQSPKYLFRKEGQNVTLSCEQNLNHDAMYWYRQDPGQGLRLIYYSQIVNDFQKGDIAEGYSVSREKKESFPLTVTSAQKNPTAFYLCASSTWGDSSYEQYFGPGTRLTVT.

The rearrangement links TRBV7-9 to TRBJ2-6, with 7 bases lining up with TRBD1. The CDR3 has 18 amino acids. V trimming: 5 bases; J trimming: 0 bases; junction bases outside the gene matches: 10. The V gene's germline CDR1 is SEHNR and CDR2 FQNEAQ (reference sequence). The CDR3 protein is CASSRSGTAVSGANVLTF. The CDR3 DNA is TGTGCCAGCAGCCGTTCCGGGACAGCGGTCTCTGGGGCCAACGTCCTGACTTTC.

In DNA, the CDR3 is TGCAGTGCTAGAGTTGCAGATACGCAGTATTTT. This translates into CSARVADTQYF. V is TRBV20-1 and J is TRBJ2-3; D gene unclear. The CDR3 covers 11 residues. Germline V CDR1 and CDR2: DFQATT, SNEGSKA (reference sequence). Deletions cut 1 base from V and 4 bases from J, with 3 bases between.

This chain connects TRBV5-1 to TRBJ2-5; D may be TRBD1 (6 bases). The V gene's germline CDR1 is SGHRS and CDR2 YFSETQ. This CDR3 comprises 15 residues. V gave up 1 base and J gave up 5 bases, with 15 bases separating them. CDR3 region: CASSLRGIGLETQYF. As DNA, the CDR3 is TGCGCCAGCAGCTTGAGGGGGATTGGCTTGGAGACCCAGTACTTC. The whole variable domain, remainder taken from reference TRBV5-1 and TRBJ2-5, is KAGVTQTPRYLIKTRGQQVTLSCSPISGHRSVSWYQQTPGQGLQFLFEYFSETQRNKGNFPGRFSGRQFSNSRSEMNVSTLELGDSALYLCASSLRGIGLETQYFGPGTRLLVL.

The gene calls are TRBV9 and TRBJ1-2, with 8 bases identical to TRBD1. The junction had 7 bases not matched to a gene; V was cut back by 3 bases and J by 6 bases. The CDR3 is 14 residues long. Germline V CDR1 and CDR2: SGDLS, YYNGEE. The CDR3 protein is CASSAGQGQDGYTF. The CDR3 region has the DNA TGTGCCAGCAGCGCCGGACAGGGACAGGATGGCTACACCTTC.

This chain links TRBV27 with TRBJ1-1; 9 nucleotides line up with TRBD1. Germline V gene data show CDR1 as MNHEY and CDR2 as SMNVEV (reference sequence). The junction had 23 bases not matched to a gene; V was cut back by 5 bases and J by 4 bases. CDR3 size: 20 residues. The CDR3 sequence: CASSPRVVFSGTGISTEAFF. In DNA, the CDR3 is TGTGCCAGCAGTCCGCGGGTTGTGTTTTCTGGGACAGGGATCTCCACTGAAGCTTTCTTT.

The CDR3 DNA sequence: TGTGCCAGCAGCTTTCGGACACTCGGTACTGAAGCTTTCTTT. Encoded protein: CASSFRTLGTEAFF. The chain uses TRBV7-8 and TRBJ1-1, with D possibly TRBD1 on 5 matching bases. The V end was cut by 3 bases, the J end by 5 bases, with 13 bases between. This CDR3 is built from 14 residues. From germline, CDR1 is SGHVS and CDR2 FQNEAQ.

V is TRBV4-1 and J is TRBJ2-7, with D hard to call. Germline CDR1 is MGHRA and CDR2 is YSYEKL. The CDR3 spans 14 residues. The V end was cut by 2 bases, the J end by 5 bases, with 13 bases between. The CDR3 spells CASSQRVGIHEQYF. CDR3 in DNA: TGCGCCAGCAGCCAAAGGGTGGGGATTCACGAGCAGTACTTC.

This clone was counted between two and nine times. The rearrangement joins TRBV4-1 to TRBJ2-3; 10 positions agree with TRBD2. The germline CDR1 and CDR2 sequences are MGHRA and YSYEKL. Trimming took 2 bases from V and 3 from J; bases not matched to a gene: 8. The length of the CDR3 is 17 residues. The CDR3 nucleotides are TGCGCCAGCAGCCAACCCCGGAGCGGGAGGGCTACAGATACGCAGTATTTT. Translated: CASSQPRSGRATDTQYF.

This rearrangement joins TRBV11-3 to TRBJ2-2; perhaps TRBD2 as D (5 bases). Trimming stripped 5 bases from V and 6 bases from J, with 10 bases between. Germline-derived CDR1 and CDR2 are SGHNT and YENEEA. CDR3 size: 13 residues. The CDR3, as DNA: TGTGCCAGCAGCCGGGCGGGCCCCGGGGAGCTGTTTTTT. This translates into CASSRAGPGELFF.

The gene calls are TRBV25-1 and TRBJ2-1, with TRBD2 identical over 11 bases. Germline-derived CDR1 and CDR2 are MGHDK and SYGVNS. The CDR3 covers 16 residues. V shed 3 bases, J shed 3 bases, and the junction held 4 bases outside the gene matches. The CDR3 region is CASSEAGTSGYNEQFF. The CDR3, as DNA: TGTGCCAGCAGTGAGGCCGGGACTAGCGGCTACAATGAGCAGTTCTTC.

The V and J genes are TRBV19 and TRBJ2-5; 9 bases agree with TRBD2. J lost 2 bases, V lost 2 bases, and 6 bases had no gene match. Germline V CDR1 and CDR2: LNHDA, SQIVND (reference sequence). The CDR3 covers 16 residues. The CDR3 here is CASSIKWLAGQETQYF. The CDR3 DNA sequence: TGTGCCAGTAGTATAAAGTGGCTAGCGGGGCAAGAGACCCAGTACTTC.

V gene TRBV12-3 or TRBV12-4 combines with J gene TRBJ2-3; unclear D gene. Trimming pared 6 bases from V and 3 bases from J, leaving 10 bases between. This CDR3 is built from 13 residues. Here the CDR3 DNA reads TGTGCCAGCAGCCAGGACGGGACAGATACGCAGTATTTT. As protein: CASSQDGTDTQYF.